One TCR beta chain is described in this entry. Its antigen is unknown. The sample originates from a study of cytomegalovirus exposure and HLA in healthy donors. General observations from the study: When analyzed later, the rates of TCR association showed variation by HLA locus, with DRB1 the most and HLA-C the fewest.

Both 60 Vbeta primers and 13 Jbeta primers went into the PCR. Sequencing was performed with immunoSEQ multiplex PCR; in TCRdb, only in-frame clones are kept and a portion is missing. There are 200,000 to 250,000 clones in the sample, with over 0.75% held by the top ten. V was clipped by 7 bases and J by 3 bases; unmatched bases: 8. Germline V gene sequence: CDR1 SNHLY, CDR2 FYNNEI. This CDR3 comprises 16 residues. The chain recombines TRBV2 with TRBJ2-3, with 12 bases that match TRBD2. This TCR was recovered from a woman in her twenties or thirties in good health and CMV-seropositive. The sequencing input was PBMCs. Here the CDR3 DNA reads TGTGCCAGCATGGAGACTAGCGGGGGAATTACAGATACGCAGTATTTT. Protein: CASMETSGGITDTQYF.